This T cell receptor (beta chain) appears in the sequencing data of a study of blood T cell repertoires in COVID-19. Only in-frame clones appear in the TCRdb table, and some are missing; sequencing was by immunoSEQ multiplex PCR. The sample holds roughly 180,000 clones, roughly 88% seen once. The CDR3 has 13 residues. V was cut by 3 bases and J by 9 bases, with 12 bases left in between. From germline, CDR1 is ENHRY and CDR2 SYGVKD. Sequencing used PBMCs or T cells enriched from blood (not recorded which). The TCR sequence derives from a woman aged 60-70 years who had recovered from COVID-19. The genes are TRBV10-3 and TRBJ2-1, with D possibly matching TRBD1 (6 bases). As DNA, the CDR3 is TGTGCCATCAGTGAAAGGTGGGACATTGAGCAGTTCTTC. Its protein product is CAISERWDIEQFF.